The clone carrying this TCR beta chain was counted ten times or more. Its antigen is still unknown. This CDR3 is 15 amino acids long. Germline values: CDR1 SGHTA, CDR2 FQGNSA. The V gene lost 5 bases and the J gene lost 1 base, with 12 bases spanning the gap. This sample stems from a study of T cells after yellow fever vaccination. Study at large: Low-cell-number fractions underwent preparation using SMART-Seq v4 Ultra Low Input.

Study results and limitations: Weaker overall was a secondary response that nonetheless peaked faster, on day 5 versus 15. Abundant clonotypes (contaminants from the bulk population) could be present in FACS-sorted repertoires.

It was through 5'RACE template switching that TCR cDNA was made, with a universal primer site and UMIs added. In TCRdb, the 5' RACE reads were re-called with MiXCR into one record per CDR3 protein. This table has some 160,000 distinct CDR3 sequences, 5.5% to 7.5% appearing once. The TCR comes from a man aged 18 to 35 who received the YFV17D yellow fever vaccine. Sequences were derived from CD4+ T cells sorted from PBMCs, sampled roughly 5 days after the first yellow fever vaccination. V usage is TRBV7-2 and J usage is TRBJ2-1; possible D gene TRBD2, 6 bases. The CDR3 sequence is CASSPGGTSYNEQFF. In DNA, the CDR3 is TGTGCCAGCAGCCCGGGTGGGACTTCCTACAATGAGCAGTTCTTC.